These 13 T cell receptor beta chains came from one sample sequenced in a study of cytomegalovirus exposure and HLA in healthy donors. Amplification used 60 Vbeta primers and 13 Jbeta primers. Here immunoSEQ multiplex PCR was the method, and the copy in TCRdb shows in-frame clones only, minus some. The table records about 200,000 clones, around 73% of them present only once. Sequencing was done on a sample of PBMCs. The receptors were gathered from a male donor in good health and CMV-seronegative.

V is TRBV18 and J is TRBJ1-5, with D maybe TRBD1 (5 bases). CDR1 is KGHSH, CDR2 LQKENI, per germline. The CDR3 spans 13 residues. Trimming removed 8 bases at V and 5 bases at J, with 13 bases between. The CDR3 sequence: CASTTGLYQPQHF. The DNA of the CDR3 is TGTGCCAGCACGACGGGACTTTATCAGCCCCAGCATTTT.

The chain uses TRBV19 and TRBJ2-7; the D is unclear. Germline V gene lookup returns CDR1 LNHDA and CDR2 SQIVND (reference sequence). The CDR3 is made up of 18 amino acids. V lost 0 bases to trimming and J lost 4 bases, with 22 bases between them. CDR3 region: CASSIEASAGVAVYEQYF. CDR3 coding DNA: TGTGCCAGTAGTATAGAGGCCTCGGCCGGAGTGGCAGTGTACGAGCAGTACTTC.

This clone was seen more than once but under ten times. CDR3 sequence reads: CASSGADRISEAFF. CDR3 in DNA: TGTGCCAGCAGCGGGGCCGACAGGATTTCTGAAGCTTTCTTT. This rearrangement joins TRBV2 to TRBJ1-1; perhaps TRBD1 as D (6 bases). The CDR3 is 14 residues long. Germline CDR1 and CDR2: SNHLY and FYNNEI. V was trimmed by 6 bases and J by 6 bases, leaving 17 bases between them.

The table lists this clone with a count of one. The V call is TRBV5-1, the J call TRBJ2-1, with unresolved D. This CDR3 region has 14 residues. Trimming took 2 bases from V and 2 from J, leaving 8 bases between them. Germline CDR1 and CDR2: SGHRS and YFSETQ. Here the CDR3 DNA reads TGCGCCAGCAGCTTTCGTCAGACCTACAATGAGCAGTTCTTC. Its protein product is CASSFRQTYNEQFF.

The gene calls are TRBV6-6 and TRBJ1-6; possibly TRBD1 for D (6 bases). Germline assignment: CDR1 MNHNY and CDR2 SVGAGI (reference sequence). The CDR3 totals 13 residues. V dropped 8 bases and J dropped 7 bases, with 12 bases sitting between them. The chain's CDR3 is CASVWTANSPLHF. The CDR3 DNA reads TGTGCCAGCGTTTGGACAGCCAATTCACCCCTCCACTTT.

Comments on this clone: The identical CDR3 is also encoded by other nucleotide sequences in the sample. The chain employs TRBV5-1 and TRBJ1-1; D ambiguous. There are 13 residues in the CDR3. Germline values: CDR1 SGHRS, CDR2 YFSETQ. Trimming cost V 2 bases and J 1 base, with 6 bases left between them. In DNA form, the CDR3 reads TGCGCCAGCAGCTTTACCGGGAACACTGAAGCTTTCTTT. Translated, it gives CASSFTGNTEAFF. The full variable domain, in which reference TRBV5-1 and TRBJ1-1 provide the parts outside the CDR3, is KAGVTQTPRYLIKTRGQQVTLSCSPISGHRSVSWYQQTPGQGLQFLFEYFSETQRNKGNFPGRFSGRQFSNSRSEMNVSTLELGDSALYLCASSFTGNTEAFFGQGTRLTVV.

The chain has TRBV7-8 and TRBJ2-2; tentatively, D is TRBD1 (5 bases). V was clipped by 6 bases and J by 1 base, with 9 bases between them. This CDR3 is built from 14 residues. CDR1 SGHVS and CDR2 FQNEAQ come from the germline V gene. CDR3 sequence (DNA): TGTGCCAGCAGATTGACAGAGAACACCGGGGAGCTGTTTTTT. The encoded protein is CASRLTENTGELFF.

This clone appeared a few times. V gene TRBV28 combines with J gene TRBJ2-7; TRBD1 is a possible D gene (6 bases). Germline CDR1 MDHEN, CDR2 SYDVKM. The CDR3 totals 13 residues. V was shortened by 6 bases and J by 8 bases, with 17 bases between the two germline ends. In nucleotides, the CDR3 is TGTGCCAGCAGGCCGGGACAAACGGCCCAGCAGTACTTC. Translating it yields CASRPGQTAQQYF.

This clone was recorded a few times. This rearrangement joins TRBV5-5 to TRBJ2-4, with TRBD2 matching over 9 bases. V lost 6 bases to trimming and J lost 8 bases; unmatched junction nucleotides: 9. CDR1 is SGHKS, CDR2 YYEKEE, per germline (reference sequence). The CDR3 consists of 14 residues. CDR3 nucleotides: TGTGCCAGCACCCCGCAGGCGGGGGGGGACATTCAGTACTTC. It yields the protein CASTPQAGGDIQYF. Variable domain in full (rest from reference TRBV5-5 and TRBJ2-4): DAGVTQSPTHLIKTRGQQVTLRCSPISGHKSVSWYQQVLGQGPQFIFQYYEKEERGRGNFPDRFSARQFPNYSSELNVNALLLGDSALYLCASTPQAGGDIQYFGAGTRLSVL.

The rearrangement links TRBV6-1 to TRBJ2-5; tentative D call: TRBD2 (5 bases). Germline V gene sequence: CDR1 MNHNS, CDR2 SASEGT. The CDR3 has 15 amino acids. The ends were cut back, 6 bases at V and 5 bases at J, with 19 bases in the middle. CDR3 loop: CASSPPGGSIETQYF. The DNA of the CDR3 is TGTGCCAGCAGCCCACCGGGCGGGTCTATCGAGACCCAGTACTTC.

The genes are TRBV19 and TRBJ2-2; TRBD2 is a possible D gene (5 bases). Germline CDR1 LNHDA, CDR2 SQIVND (reference sequence). The V end was cut by 3 bases, the J end by 5 bases, with 13 bases between. CDR3 length: 15 residues. Written as DNA, the CDR3 is TGTGCCAGTAGTATGATTCGACTACCTACCGGGGAGCTGTTTTTT. It yields the protein CASSMIRLPTGELFF.

The chain combines TRBV11-3 with TRBJ2-3, with TRBD1 matching over 8 bases. Germline assignment: CDR1 SGHNT and CDR2 YENEEA. The trim removed 5 bases at V and 0 bases at J, leaving 4 bases unmatched. This CDR3 is built from 15 residues. Here the CDR3 reads CASSLGQGSTDTQYF. CDR3 nucleotide sequence: TGTGCCAGCAGCCTAGGACAGGGAAGCACAGATACGCAGTATTTT.

The V call is TRBV27, the J call TRBJ2-1; 9 nucleotides align to TRBD2. V lost 7 bases to trimming and J lost 4 bases; unmatched junction nucleotides: 11. The CDR3 totals 16 residues. The germline V gene encodes CDR1 MNHEY and CDR2 SMNVEV (reference sequence). The CDR3 DNA reads as TGTGCCAGCACCCCCGGGACTAGCCGAGGTTACAATGAGCAGTTCTTC. The encoded protein is CASTPGTSRGYNEQFF.